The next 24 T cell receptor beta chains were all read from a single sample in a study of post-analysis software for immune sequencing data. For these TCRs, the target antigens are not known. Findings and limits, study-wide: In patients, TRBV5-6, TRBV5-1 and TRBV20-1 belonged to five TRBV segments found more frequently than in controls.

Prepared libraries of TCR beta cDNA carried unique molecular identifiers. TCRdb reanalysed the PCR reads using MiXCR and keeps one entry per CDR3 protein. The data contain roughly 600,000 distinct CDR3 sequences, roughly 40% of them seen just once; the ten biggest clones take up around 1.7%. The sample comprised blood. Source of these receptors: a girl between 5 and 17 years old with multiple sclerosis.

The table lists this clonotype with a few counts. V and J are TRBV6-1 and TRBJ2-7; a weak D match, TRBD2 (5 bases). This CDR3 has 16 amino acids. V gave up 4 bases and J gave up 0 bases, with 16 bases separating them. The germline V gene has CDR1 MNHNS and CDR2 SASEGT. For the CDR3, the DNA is TGTGCCAGCAGTGTCGACACCCTAGGAGGCTCCTACGAGCAGTACTTC. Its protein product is CASSVDTLGGSYEQYF.

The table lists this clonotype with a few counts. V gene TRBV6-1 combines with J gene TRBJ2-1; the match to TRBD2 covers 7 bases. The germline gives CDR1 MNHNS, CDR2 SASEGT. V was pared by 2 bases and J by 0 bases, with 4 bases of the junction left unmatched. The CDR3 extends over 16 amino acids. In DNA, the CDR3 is TGTGCCAGCAGTGAAATCGCGGGAGACTCCTACAATGAGCAGTTCTTC. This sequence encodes CASSEIAGDSYNEQFF.

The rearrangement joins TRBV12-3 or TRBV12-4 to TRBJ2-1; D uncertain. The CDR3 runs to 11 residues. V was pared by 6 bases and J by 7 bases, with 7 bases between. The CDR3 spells CASRRRNEQFF. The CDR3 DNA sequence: TGTGCCAGCAGGCGTAGGAATGAGCAGTTCTTC.

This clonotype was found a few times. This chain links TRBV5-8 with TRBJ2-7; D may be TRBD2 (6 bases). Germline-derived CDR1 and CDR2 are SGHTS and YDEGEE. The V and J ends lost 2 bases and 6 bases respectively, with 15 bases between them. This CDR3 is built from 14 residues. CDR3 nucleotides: TGTGCCAGCAGCTTAGGGCGGGGAGCGGCCGAGCAGTACTTC. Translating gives CASSLGRGAAEQYF.

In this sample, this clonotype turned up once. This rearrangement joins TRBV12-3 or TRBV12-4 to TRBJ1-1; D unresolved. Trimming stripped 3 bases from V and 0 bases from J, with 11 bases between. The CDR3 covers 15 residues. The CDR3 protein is CASSFRSLMNTEAFF. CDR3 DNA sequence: TGTGCCAGCAGTTTTAGGTCACTGATGAACACTGAAGCTTTCTTT.

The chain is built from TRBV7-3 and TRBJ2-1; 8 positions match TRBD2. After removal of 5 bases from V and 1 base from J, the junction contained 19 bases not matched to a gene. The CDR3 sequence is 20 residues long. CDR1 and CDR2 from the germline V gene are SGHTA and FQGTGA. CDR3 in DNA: TGTGCCAGCAGCGGTAGCGGAGGGAGGGCGGGGGGCTTTTCCTACAATGAGCAGTTCTTC. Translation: CASSGSGGRAGGFSYNEQFF.

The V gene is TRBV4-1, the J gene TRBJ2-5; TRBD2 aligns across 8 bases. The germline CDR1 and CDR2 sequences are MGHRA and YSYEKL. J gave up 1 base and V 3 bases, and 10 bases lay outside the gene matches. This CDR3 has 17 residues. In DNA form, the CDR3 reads TGCGCCAGCAGCCACCCTAGCGGGTGGTATCCCCAAGAGACCCAGTACTTC. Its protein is CASSHPSGWYPQETQYF.

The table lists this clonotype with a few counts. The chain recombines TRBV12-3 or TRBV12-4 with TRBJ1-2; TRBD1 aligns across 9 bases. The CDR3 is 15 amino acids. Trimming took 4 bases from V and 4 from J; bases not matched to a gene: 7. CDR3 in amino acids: CASSSIQGASYGYTF. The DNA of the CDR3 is TGTGCCAGCAGTTCCATACAGGGGGCAAGCTATGGCTACACCTTC.

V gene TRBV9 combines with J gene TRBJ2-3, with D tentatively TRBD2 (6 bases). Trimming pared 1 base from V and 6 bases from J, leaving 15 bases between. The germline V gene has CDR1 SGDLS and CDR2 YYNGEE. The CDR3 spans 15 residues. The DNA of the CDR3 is TGTGCCAGCAGCGTATCTCCCAGAGCGGGCGATACGCAGTATTTT. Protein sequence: CASSVSPRAGDTQYF.

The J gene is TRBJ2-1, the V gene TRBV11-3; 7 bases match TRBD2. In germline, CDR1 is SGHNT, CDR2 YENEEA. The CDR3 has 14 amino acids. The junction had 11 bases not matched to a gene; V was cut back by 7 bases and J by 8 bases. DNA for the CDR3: TGTGCCAGCACCTCTAGCGGCATCAGGGATGAGCAGTTCTTC. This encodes CASTSSGIRDEQFF.

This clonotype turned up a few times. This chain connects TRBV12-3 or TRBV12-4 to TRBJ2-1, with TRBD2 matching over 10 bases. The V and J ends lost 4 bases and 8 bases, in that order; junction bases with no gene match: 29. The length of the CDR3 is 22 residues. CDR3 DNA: TGTGCCAGCAGTTCCGGTCTAAGCGGGAGGGCCTCACGTTTTTCTTTTTCCCATGAGCAGTTCTTC. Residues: CASSSGLSGRASRFSFSHEQFF.

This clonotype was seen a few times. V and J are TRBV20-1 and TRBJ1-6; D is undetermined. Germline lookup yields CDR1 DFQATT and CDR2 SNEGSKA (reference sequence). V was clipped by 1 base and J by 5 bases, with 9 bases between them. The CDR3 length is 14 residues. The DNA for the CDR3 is TGCAGTGCTAGAGGTCGCGCCGATAATTCACCCCTCCACTTT. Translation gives CSARGRADNSPLHF.

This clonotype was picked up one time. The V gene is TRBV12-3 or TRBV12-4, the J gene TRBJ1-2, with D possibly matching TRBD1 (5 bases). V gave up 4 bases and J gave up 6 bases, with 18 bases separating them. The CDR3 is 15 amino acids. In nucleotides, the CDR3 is TGTGCCAGCAGTTCCCCGTCGGGGGAAAGGGATGGCTACACCTTC. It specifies CASSSPSGERDGYTF.

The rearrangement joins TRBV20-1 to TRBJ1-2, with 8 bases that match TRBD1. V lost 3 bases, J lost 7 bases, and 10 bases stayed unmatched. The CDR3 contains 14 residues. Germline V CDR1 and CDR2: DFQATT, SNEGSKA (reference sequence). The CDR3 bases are TGCAGTGCTAGCACACAGGGGGGAGAGAGTGGCTACACCTTC. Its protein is CSASTQGGESGYTF.

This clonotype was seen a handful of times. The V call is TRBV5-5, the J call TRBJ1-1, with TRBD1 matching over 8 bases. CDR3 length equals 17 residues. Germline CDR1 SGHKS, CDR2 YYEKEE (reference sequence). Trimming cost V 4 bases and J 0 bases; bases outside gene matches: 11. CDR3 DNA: TGTGCCAGCAGCGGACGTAGGGACAGGATTTTGAACACTGAAGCTTTCTTT. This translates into CASSGRRDRILNTEAFF.

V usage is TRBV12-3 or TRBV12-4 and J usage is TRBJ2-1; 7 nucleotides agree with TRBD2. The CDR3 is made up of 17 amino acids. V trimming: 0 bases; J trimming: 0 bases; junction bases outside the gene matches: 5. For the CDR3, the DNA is TGTGCCAGCAGTTTAGCGCGGAGCGGGAACTCCTACAATGAGCAGTTCTTC. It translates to CASSLARSGNSYNEQFF.

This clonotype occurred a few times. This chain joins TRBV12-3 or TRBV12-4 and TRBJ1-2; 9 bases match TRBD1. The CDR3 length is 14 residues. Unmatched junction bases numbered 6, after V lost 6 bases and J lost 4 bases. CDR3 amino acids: CASSRQGDGYGYTF. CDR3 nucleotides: TGTGCCAGCAGCCGACAGGGGGATGGCTATGGCTACACCTTC.

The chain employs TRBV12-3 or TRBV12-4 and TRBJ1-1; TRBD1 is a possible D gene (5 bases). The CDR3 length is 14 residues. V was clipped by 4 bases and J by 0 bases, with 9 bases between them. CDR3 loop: CASSWGRMNTEAFF. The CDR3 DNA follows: TGTGCCAGCAGTTGGGGACGGATGAACACTGAAGCTTTCTTT.

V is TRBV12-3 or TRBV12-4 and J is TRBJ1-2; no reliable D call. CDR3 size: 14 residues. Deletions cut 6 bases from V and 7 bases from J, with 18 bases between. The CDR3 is CASSPMGPSGGYTF. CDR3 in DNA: TGTGCCAGCAGCCCCATGGGTCCTTCAGGTGGCTACACCTTC.

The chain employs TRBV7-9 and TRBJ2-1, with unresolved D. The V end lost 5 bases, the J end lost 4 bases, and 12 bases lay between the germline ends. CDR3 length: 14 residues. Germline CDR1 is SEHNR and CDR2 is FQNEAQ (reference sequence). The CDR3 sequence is CASSTLLGYNEQFF. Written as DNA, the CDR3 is TGTGCCAGCAGCACCCTCCTAGGGTACAATGAGCAGTTCTTC.

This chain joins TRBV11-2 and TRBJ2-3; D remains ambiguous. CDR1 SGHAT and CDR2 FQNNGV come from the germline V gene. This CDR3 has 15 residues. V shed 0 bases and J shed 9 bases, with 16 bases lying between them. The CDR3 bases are TGTGCCAGCAGCTTAGAAACGGCGGTGGCAGCAACGCAGTATTTT. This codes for CASSLETAVAATQYF.

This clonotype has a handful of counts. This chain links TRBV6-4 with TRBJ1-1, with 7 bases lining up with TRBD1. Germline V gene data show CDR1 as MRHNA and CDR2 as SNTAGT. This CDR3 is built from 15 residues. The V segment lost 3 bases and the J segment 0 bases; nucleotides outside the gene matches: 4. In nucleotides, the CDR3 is TGTGCCAGCAGTGATACAGGGGAAATGAACACTGAAGCTTTCTTT. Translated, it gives CASSDTGEMNTEAFF.

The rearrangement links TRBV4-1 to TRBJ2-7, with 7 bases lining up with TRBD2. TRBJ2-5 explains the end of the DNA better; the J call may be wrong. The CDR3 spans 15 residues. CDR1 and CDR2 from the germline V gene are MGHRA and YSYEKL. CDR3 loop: CASSLEISGQETQYF. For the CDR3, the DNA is TGCGCCAGCAGCCTCGAGATTAGCGGGCAAGAGACCCAGTACTTC.

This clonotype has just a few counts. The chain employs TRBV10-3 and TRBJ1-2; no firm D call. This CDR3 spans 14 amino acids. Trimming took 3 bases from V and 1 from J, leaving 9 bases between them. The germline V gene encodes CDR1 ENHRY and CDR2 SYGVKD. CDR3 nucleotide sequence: TGTGCCATCAGTGACAACAGAAATAACTATGGCTACACCTTC. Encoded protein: CAISDNRNNYGYTF.